The clone carrying this TCR beta chain occurred a few times. Through a sample-barcoded 5' primer and a J-beta primer mix, a second PCR was run for about 6 to 12 cycles. In TCRdb, the 5' RACE reads were re-called with MiXCR into one record per CDR3 protein. The sample includes roughly 1 million distinct CDR3 sequences, about 23% of them seen just once. The data originate from a study of blood T cells in healthy people across ages. The germline V and J ends were trimmed by 3 bases and 9 bases, with 15 bases remaining between them. This CDR3 spans 14 amino acids. Germline loops: CDR1 SGHTA, CDR2 FQGNSA. The same data also contributed to another study, on T cells of mothers and their children.

J is TRBJ2-1 and V is TRBV7-2; maybe TRBD2 (5 bases). The clonotype originates from a girl aged 2-10 years in good health. Sequenced: blood. The CDR3 DNA sequence: TGTGCCAGCAGCTTCAGAGCGGTCATCGCTGAGCAGTTCTTC. Translated: CASSFRAVIAEQFF.